This T cell receptor (beta chain) originates from a study of early T cells in non-severe SARS-CoV-2 infection. MiXCR, applied by TCRdb to the 5' RACE reads, yields one record per CDR3 protein. The sample gives 65,000 to 75,000 distinct CDR3 sequences, about 12% of which show up once; 5.2% is in the top ten. Sequencing was carried out using whole blood. This receptor was taken from an adult who was a healthcare worker with PCR-confirmed SARS-CoV-2 infection or an uninfected control (not recorded which).

The CDR3 loop reads CASSFLHGTATYEQYF. The DNA of the CDR3 is TGTGCCAGCAGCTTCCTCCACGGGACAGCAACCTACGAGCAGTACTTC. The chain is built from TRBV11-2 and TRBJ2-7; 7 bases fit TRBD1. Germline assignment: CDR1 SGHAT and CDR2 FQNNGV. This CDR3 has 16 residues. Unmatched junction bases numbered 10, after V lost 3 bases and J lost 2 bases. Full variable domain (outside the CDR3, taken from reference TRBV11-2 and TRBJ2-7): EAGVAQSPRYKIIEKRQSVAFWCNPISGHATLYWYQQILGQGPKLLIQFQNNGVVDDSQLPKDRFSAERLKGVDSTLKIQPAKLEDSAVYLCASSFLHGTATYEQYFGPGTRLTVT.